This record looks at one T cell receptor (beta chain) sequence and its context. This clonotype was counted at least ten times. Its antigen has not been determined. The sample holds no much larger clone one base away, and base qualities are not on file. These data belong to a study of tumor-infiltrating lymphocytes in primary liver carcinoma (dated by TCRdb to the late 2010s). As for the study more broadly: Of the five patients, three men and two women aged 30 to 69 years, four had hepatocellular carcinoma and one had combined HCC and intrahepatic cholangiocarcinoma. The five patients had tumors of stage T1-T3 N0M0, with maximum diameters ranging from roughly 4.2 to 10 cm. Roughly 3.65 to 7.13 million productive TCRbeta reads were obtained per sample, and no significant difference in read depth was found between tissue types. TCRbeta repertoire sequencing, expression microarrays and whole-exome sequencing were combined in the study across five regions of each liver tumor, with adjacent normal tissue and blood also included. TCRbeta repertoire sequencing covered some 35 specimens from 5 patients: roughly 25 tumor regions, 5 adjacent noncancerous liver tissues and 5 peripheral blood samples. The 25 or so tumor region samples were profiled with Agilent mRNA microarrays so that TCRbeta repertoire diversity could be related to the local molecular phenotype. Technical replicate repertoires showed high reproducibility, with mean shared-clone rates about 0.91 and correlation coefficients above 0.95. What the research found in general, with its limitations: Only roughly 7-24% of top clones appeared in all five regions of a tumor, which suggests that tumor-infiltrating T cells are spatially heterogeneous. Because the samples were bulk and unsorted, CD4+ and CD8+ T cell repertoires could not be compared. Only the TCR beta chain was sequenced, so true repertoire diversity is likely underestimated because unpaired alpha chains were not captured. The top 250 clones made up a significantly larger repertoire fraction in tumors than in blood (p = 0.039). Only four or five patients were included in the study, and the authors note that the findings should be validated in a larger study. Repertoire overlap was found to be higher between tumor regions (mean roughly 36%) than between tumor-adjacent (roughly 17%) or tumor-blood (about 14%) pairs, consistent with antigen-driven expansion.

Without any cell sorting, total RNA and DNA were extracted together from approximately 20-30 mg of bulk tissue using the AllPrep DNA/RNA mini kit. Between November 2015 and 2016, roughly five patients in China with histopathologically diagnosed primary liver carcinoma had surgical resection. At the time of sampling, the patients were treatment-naive and had chronic HBV infection. Each tumor was sampled at five spatially separated regions: the tumor centre plus the superior, inferior, left-lateral and right-lateral poles. Histology showed that every tumor sample contained more than 85% viable tumor cells. Pieces of fresh tumor and adjacent tissue were cut in half, with one half kept in RNAlater at -80 degrees C and the other half sent for histology. Starting from about 500 ng total RNA, TCRbeta-specific cDNA was produced by reverse transcription with a constant-region primer and ProtoScript II reverse transcriptase. TCRbeta libraries were built with three nested multiplex PCR rounds, a slightly modified ARM-PCR procedure. Each of the first two PCR rounds ran for around 11 cycles using multiplex TRBV1-TRBV30 forward primers together with a Cbeta reverse primer. Sample barcodes and Illumina adapters were added in a final 25-cycle PCR with Deep VentR polymerase. Before sequencing, amplicons of 200-500 bp were gel-purified using a QIAquick gel extraction kit. The TCRbeta amplicons were sequenced with 250-bp paired-end reads on an Illumina HiSeq 2500. In the original analysis: Reads were quality-trimmed with Trimmomatic v0.33, and paired reads were merged with FLASH v1.2.11 to recover full CDR3 sequences. V, D and J germline segments were assigned to the rearranged TCRbeta sequences by MiGEC v1.2.1b. VDJtools v1.0.0 computed clonotype statistics and Shannon-Wiener diversity indices. Except for diversity analysis, only each sample's 250 most abundant clonotypes were used in subsequent analyses to reduce sampling bias. In TCRdb, the public reads were trimmed at Q25 with fastp and aligned with MiXCR, with productive beta chains retained. All rows with the same CDR3 protein become a single entry with the most common DNA and genes. For this entry, the V and J calls and clone size follow TCRdb and not the study's own pipeline. This sample comprises fewer than 90,000 distinct CDR3 sequences, around 70% of them detected only once. The ten biggest clones cover approximately 19% of the sample.

CDR1 and CDR2, per the germline V gene, are SGHRS and YFSETQ. The CDR3 spans 13 residues, from the cysteine through the phenylalanine. This entry keeps only the CDR3 DNA: 39 bases, framed from base 1. The germline V end is reduced by 7 bases and the J end by 0 bases; junction bases left unmatched: 3. The TCR was taken from a man aged 35 to 55 with primary liver carcinoma and hepatitis B virus infection. Sequencing used liver tumor tissue from sampling region 1. The cell subset or site label, as the study defines it: tumor region T1, superior pole. Rearrangement joined TRBV5-1 to TRBJ2-7; TRBD2 aligns with 8 central bases. This receptor carries the CDR3 CASREGGSYEQYF. In nucleotide form, the sequence is TGCGCCAGCCGGGAGGGGGGCTCCTACGAGCAGTACTTC. Outside the CDR3, residues come from the reference TRBV5-1 and TRBJ2-7 proteins, so the full variable domain is: KAGVTQTPRYLIKTRGQQVTLSCSPISGHRSVSWYQQTPGQGLQFLFEYFSETQRNKGNFPGRFSGRQFSNSRSEMNVSTLELGDSALYLCASREGGSYEQYFGPGTRLTVT.